Listed here are 32 T cell receptor beta chains from one sample, sequenced in a study of low-dose radiotherapy and immunotherapy resistance in tumors. Primers used for first-strand cDNA, a TRAV- and TRBV-specific set, covered both alpha and beta chains. Over roughly 20 PCR cycles, TCRs were amplified from a constant-region primer and V-primer adapter. Each CDR3 protein is one row after TCRdb ran MiXCR on the reads. The data hold around 68,000 distinct CDR3 sequences, with more than 25% observed a single time. Regarding time point: before trial treatment. Sequencing was performed on PBMCs, taken before treatment. All receptors come from a male donor with rectosigmoid adenocarcinoma.

The chain has TRBV4-2 and TRBJ1-1, with 8 bases that match TRBD1. The CDR3 loop spans 14 amino acids. Germline trimming cut 2 bases from V and 6 bases from J; bases unmatched to any gene: 5. Per germline, CDR1 LGHNA and CDR2 YNFKEQ. The CDR3 DNA reads as TGTGCCAGCAGCCAACAGGGGGCTAGGGCTGAAGCTTTCTTT. This gives the protein CASSQQGARAEAFF.

In this sample, this clonotype turned up a few times. At one end the junction does not follow the germline gene, possibly because of a read error. V gene TRBV6-5 combines with J gene TRBJ1-6; D not certain. The CDR3 totals 14 residues. CDR1 is MNHEY, CDR2 SVGAGI, per germline. This CDR3 reads CASSYSSGSPLFFF. The CDR3 DNA follows: TGTGCCAGCAGTTACTCGTCCGGCTCCCCCCTTTTTTTTTTT.

The sample holds many counts of this clonotype. This chain connects TRBV29-1 to TRBJ2-1; D is ambiguous. This CDR3 contains 13 residues. V was shortened by 3 bases and J by 0 bases, with 6 bases between the two germline ends. Germline CDR1 SQVTM, CDR2 ANQGSEA. CDR3 loop: CSVDRSSYNEQFF. CDR3 DNA sequence: TGCAGCGTTGACAGGAGCTCCTACAATGAGCAGTTCTTC.

The V and J genes are TRBV6-2 or TRBV6-3 and TRBJ2-1; 10 bases align to TRBD2. J gave up 1 base and V 7 bases, and 1 base lay outside the gene matches. Germline V gene sequence: CDR1 MNHEY, CDR2 SVGEGT. The length of the CDR3 is 14 residues. The CDR3 reads CASTSGSSYNEQFF. The CDR3 nucleotides are TGTGCCAGCACTAGCGGGAGTTCCTACAATGAGCAGTTCTTC.

The chain recombines TRBV3-1 with TRBJ2-2; the D call may be TRBD1 or TRBD2 (5 bases each). Between the trimmed V and J ends, which lost 4 bases and 9 bases, there was a span of 21 bases. Germline V gene lookup returns CDR1 LGHDT and CDR2 YNNKEL (reference sequence). The length of the CDR3 is 16 residues. The DNA of the CDR3 is TGTGCCAGCAGCCCCAATCCCGCGCAGGGACCAAGGGAGCTGTTTTTT. Its protein is CASSPNPAQGPRELFF.

This clonotype is termed medium-sized. The chain couples TRBV12-3 or TRBV12-4 to TRBJ1-3; no clear D. The CDR3 contains 14 residues. V was cut by 5 bases and J by 0 bases, with 8 bases left in between. The CDR3 region has the DNA TGTGCCAGCAGTCCCCGGCCCTCTGGAAACACCATATATTTT. Protein: CASSPRPSGNTIYF.

This clonotype has ten or more counts. The chain links TRBV5-1 to TRBJ2-5; 7 bases align to TRBD2. This CDR3 spans 15 amino acids. The V and J ends lost 2 bases and 2 bases, in that order; junction bases with no gene match: 6. Germline CDR1 is SGHRS and CDR2 is YFSETQ. The CDR3 coding sequence is TGCGCCAGCAGCTTAACAGCCGGGGGGCAAGAGACCCAGTACTTC. Translated: CASSLTAGGQETQYF.

This clonotype was recorded at least ten times. This chain links TRBV4-3 with TRBJ2-2; D call uncertain. Germline assignment: CDR1 LGHNA and CDR2 YSLEER. This CDR3 is 13 amino acids long. Trimming stripped 1 base from V and 4 bases from J, with 4 bases between. The CDR3 sequence: CASSQAFTGELFF. The CDR3 coding sequence is TGCGCCAGCAGCCAAGCTTTCACCGGGGAGCTGTTTTTT.

The genes are TRBV7-2 and TRBJ2-2; TRBD1 is a possible D gene (6 bases). The CDR3 runs 16 residues. Germline assignment: CDR1 SGHTA and CDR2 FQGNSA. The V end lost 2 bases, the J end lost 0 bases, and 10 bases lay between the germline ends. CDR3 loop: CASSLSTGTNTGELFF. The CDR3 DNA follows: TGTGCCAGCAGCTTATCAACAGGGACGAACACCGGGGAGCTGTTTTTT.

This clonotype has only a few counts. The J gene is TRBJ2-7, the V gene TRBV6-1; 13 nucleotides agree with TRBD2. Germline V gene lookup returns CDR1 MNHNS and CDR2 SASEGT. V gave up 7 bases and J gave up 1 base; unmatched junction bases: 4. The CDR3 has 15 amino acids. The CDR3 reads CASNGLAGVSYEQYF. The DNA of the CDR3 is TGTGCCAGCAATGGACTAGCGGGGGTGTCCTACGAGCAGTACTTC.

As concerns this clonotype: Because the CDR3's place on the DNA is in doubt, the DNA is left out and the CDR3 is given as listed by TCRdb. The chain couples TRBV10-2 to TRBJ1-2; TRBD1 is the table's D call, not checked against the DNA. From germline, CDR1 is WSHSY and CDR2 SAAADI. The CDR3 is 23 amino acids long, termini counted. CDR3 in amino acids: CASTNQTSLYFCASSRQGTGYTF.

This clonotype showed up many times. This chain joins TRBV7-2 and TRBJ1-2; D is unresolved. CDR3 length: 14 amino acids. CDR1 SGHTA and CDR2 FQGNSA come from the germline V gene. The germline V and J ends were trimmed by 7 bases and 0 bases, with 12 bases remaining between them. CDR3 coding DNA: TGTGCCAGCACCCCGGTTACTACTAACTATGGCTACACCTTC. Encoded protein: CASTPVTTNYGYTF.

This clonotype has at least ten counts. The V and J genes are TRBV28 and TRBJ1-5; no reliable D call. This CDR3 contains 16 residues. Trimming shortened V by 5 bases and J by 6 bases, and 20 bases separated the two germline ends. CDR1 is MDHEN, CDR2 SYDVKM, per germline. The CDR3 loop is CASSPTTGGASQPQHF. The CDR3 bases are TGTGCCAGCAGTCCTACGACCGGCGGCGCCTCTCAGCCCCAGCATTTT.

Ten or more counts support this clonotype. The chain couples TRBV6-2 or TRBV6-3 to TRBJ2-3; 10 bases are a match to TRBD2. Trimming cost V 2 bases and J 6 bases; bases outside gene matches: 5. CDR3 size: 15 residues. Germline V lookup: CDR1 MNHEY, CDR2 SVGEGT. This CDR3 is CASSYGLAGVDTQYF. The CDR3 nucleotides are TGTGCCAGCAGTTACGGTCTAGCGGGAGTTGATACGCAGTATTTT.

At least ten counts were recorded for this clonotype. The chain couples TRBV19 to TRBJ2-6, with D perhaps matching TRBD2 (6 bases). The CDR3 contains 15 residues. Germline V gene sequence: CDR1 LNHDA, CDR2 SQIVND (reference sequence). Trimming pared 7 bases from V and 4 bases from J, leaving 14 bases between. CDR3 bases: TGTGCCAGTACCTTAGGAGGGGCCGGGGCCAACGTCCTGACTTTC. Translating it yields CASTLGGAGANVLTF. The complete variable domain, with remaining parts taken from reference TRBV19 and TRBJ2-6, reads DGGITQSPKYLFRKEGQNVTLSCEQNLNHDAMYWYRQDPGQGLRLIYYSQIVNDFQKGDIAEGYSVSREKKESFPLTVTSAQKNPTAFYLCASTLGGAGANVLTFGAGSRLTVL.

Remarks on this clonotype: A far larger clone differs by one base, so this is likely a read error. This rearrangement joins TRBV13 to TRBJ2-1; 7 bases are a match to TRBD2. This CDR3 comprises 16 residues. The ends lost 6 bases at V and 3 bases at J; junction bases unmatched: 11. Per germline, CDR1 PRHDT and CDR2 FYEKMQ (reference sequence). CDR3 region: CASSDVRLAVYNEQFF. Here the CDR3 DNA reads TGTGCCAGCAGTGATGTGCGCCTAGCGGTCTACAATGAGCAGTTCTTC.

The CDR3: CASSQAGTNTGELFF. As DNA, the CDR3 is TGTGCCAGCAGCCAAGCCGGGACGAACACCGGGGAGCTGTTTTTT. V gene TRBV4-2 combines with J gene TRBJ2-2; D possibly corresponds to TRBD2 (5 bases). Trimming shortened V by 1 base and J by 0 bases, and 6 bases separated the two germline ends. This CDR3 region has 15 residues. Germline lookup yields CDR1 LGHNA and CDR2 YNFKEQ.

This clonotype was recorded many times. The chain employs TRBV29-1 and TRBJ2-7; tentatively, D is TRBD2 (6 bases). CDR1 and CDR2 (germline): SQVTM, ANQGSEA. Trimming took off 1 base at V and 3 bases at J, with 19 bases between the two ends. The CDR3 has 16 residues. CDR3 coding DNA: TGCAGCGTTGAAGTTTACGTCTCGGGGACTGACTACGAGCAGTACTTC. Its translation is CSVEVYVSGTDYEQYF.

Concerning this clonotype itself: Only one base separates this from a far larger clonotype, so it likely reflects a read error. The chain joins TRBV6-1 to TRBJ1-3; maybe TRBD1 (6 bases). Germline loops: CDR1 MNHNS, CDR2 SASEGT. The CDR3 totals 14 residues. CDR3 amino acids: CATRGPLSGNIIYF. CDR3 DNA sequence: TGTGCCACCCGGGGGCCGCTCTCTGGAAACATCATATATTTT.

Ten or more counts support this clonotype. This chain links TRBV11-2 with TRBJ2-5, with D perhaps assigned TRBD1 or TRBD2 (7 bases each). The CDR3 length is 15 residues. V lost 4 bases to trimming and J lost 5 bases, with 17 bases between them. Germline V gives CDR1 SGHAT, CDR2 FQNNGV. CDR3: CASSSYRGGQETQYF. Written as DNA, the CDR3 is TGTGCCAGCAGCTCATATAGGGGGGGACAGGAGACCCAGTACTTC.

This clonotype has at least ten counts. The gene calls are TRBV20-1 and TRBJ2-5; TRBD2 aligns across 8 bases. CDR1 and CDR2 from the germline V gene are DFQATT and SNEGSKA (reference sequence). The junction had 7 bases not matched to a gene; V was cut back by 2 bases and J by 5 bases. The CDR3 runs to 14 residues. In DNA, the CDR3 is TGCAGTGCTAGAATAGCGGGACTGGAGGAGACCCAGTACTTC. Translating gives CSARIAGLEETQYF.

The chain has TRBV5-1 and TRBJ2-1; D not resolved. Germline CDR1 SGHRS, CDR2 YFSETQ. CDR3 length: 12 residues. Trimming pared 0 bases from V and 8 bases from J, leaving 6 bases between. CDR3 DNA: TGCGCCAGCAGCTTGGTCTTCTATGAGCAGTTCTTC. It codes for CASSLVFYEQFF. Supplemented by reference TRBV5-1 and TRBJ2-1, the full variable domain reads KAGVTQTPRYLIKTRGQQVTLSCSPISGHRSVSWYQQTPGQGLQFLFEYFSETQRNKGNFPGRFSGRQFSNSRSEMNVSTLELGDSALYLCASSLVFYEQFFGPGTRLTVL.

The gene calls are TRBV18 and TRBJ1-6; a possible D gene is TRBD1 (5 bases). The CDR3 has 15 residues. Between the trimmed V and J ends, which lost 6 bases and 5 bases, there was a span of 14 bases. Per germline, CDR1 KGHSH and CDR2 LQKENI. The CDR3 DNA reads as TGTGCCAGCTCCCGGGGGACGCTTGATAATTCACCCCTCCACTTT. Translated, it gives CASSRGTLDNSPLHF.

By its share, this clonotype is medium-sized (0.01 to 0.1%). The chain recombines TRBV28 with TRBJ2-1; D tentatively reads TRBD1 or TRBD2 (6 bases each). V shed 5 bases and J shed 9 bases, with 14 bases lying between them. Per the germline V gene, CDR1 is MDHEN and CDR2 is SYDVKM. The CDR3 is 13 amino acids. CDR3 bases: TGTGCCAGCAGTGGGGGGAACAGGGCTGAGCAGTTCTTC. This codes for CASSGGNRAEQFF.

The J gene is TRBJ2-5, the V gene TRBV20-1; no firm D call. V shed 2 bases and J shed 5 bases, with 9 bases lying between them. The CDR3 runs to 12 residues. CDR1 and CDR2 from the germline V gene are DFQATT and SNEGSKA (reference sequence). Here the CDR3 reads CSARSIGETQYF. CDR3 bases: TGCAGTGCTAGATCCATAGGGGAGACCCAGTACTTC.

The CDR3 DNA reads TGTGCCAGCATCGCTAGCGGGGGAATCACCGGGGAGCTGTTTTTT. Amino acid sequence: CASIASGGITGELFF. The chain couples TRBV7-2 to TRBJ2-2, with 10 bases that match TRBD2. This CDR3 is 15 amino acids long. Germline V gene lookup returns CDR1 SGHTA and CDR2 FQGNSA. V shed 7 bases, J shed 4 bases, and the junction held 6 bases outside the gene matches.

V is TRBV28 and J is TRBJ2-7; possibly TRBD1 for D (6 bases). V shed 5 bases and J shed 2 bases, with 13 bases lying between them. Looked up from germline, CDR1 is MDHEN and CDR2 is SYDVKM. This CDR3 comprises 14 residues. As DNA, the CDR3 is TGTGCCAGCAGTGCCTCGACAGGTGCCTACGAGCAGTACTTC. This sequence encodes CASSASTGAYEQYF.

This clonotype was observed once. A read error may account for a junction end that differs from germline. The V and J genes are TRBV24-1 and TRBJ2-2, with TRBD1 matching over 8 bases. CDR3 length equals 13 residues. CDR1 is KGHDR and CDR2 is SFDVKD in the germline V gene. The CDR3 DNA follows: TGTGCCATCGGGACAGGAGATACCGGGGAGCCGTTCTTT. Protein: CAIGTGDTGEPFF.

This chain joins TRBV29-1 and TRBJ2-3; no clear D gene. Germline assignment: CDR1 SQVTM and CDR2 ANQGSEA. There are 12 residues in the CDR3. The germline V and J ends were trimmed by 6 bases and 0 bases, with 7 bases remaining between them. The CDR3 reads CSVGESTDTQYF. Here the CDR3 DNA reads TGCAGCGTCGGAGAGAGCACAGATACGCAGTATTTT.

The rearrangement uses TRBV2 and TRBJ1-1; maybe TRBD1 (5 bases). The V end was cut by 4 bases, the J end by 11 bases, with 14 bases between. This CDR3 is built from 12 residues. Germline V gives CDR1 SNHLY, CDR2 FYNNEI. The CDR3 DNA sequence: TGTGCCAGCAGTGGGCAGGGTCGGCGGGCTTTCTTT. This codes for CASSGQGRRAFF.

This clonotype was detected many times. This chain connects TRBV18 to TRBJ1-1; D is ambiguous. The CDR3 contains 13 residues. The germline V gene encodes CDR1 KGHSH and CDR2 LQKENI. The V end was cut by 2 bases, the J end by 1 base, with 5 bases between. CDR3 in amino acids: CASSPNSNTEAFF. CDR3 nucleotides: TGTGCCAGCTCACCAAACTCGAACACTGAAGCTTTCTTT.

As concerns this clonotype: A read error is the likely source, as a far larger clone sits one nucleotide away. The gene calls are TRBV4-3 and TRBJ2-1, with D perhaps being TRBD1 or TRBD2 (5 bases each). V was trimmed by 3 bases and J by 10 bases, leaving 28 bases between them. The CDR3 contains 18 residues. CDR1 and CDR2 (germline): LGHNA, YSLEER. Here the CDR3 reads CASSQGLGVSTVAYEQFF. The CDR3 nucleotides read TGCGCCAGCAGCCAGGGCCTGGGGGTATCCACGGTCGCCTACGAGCAGTTCTTC.